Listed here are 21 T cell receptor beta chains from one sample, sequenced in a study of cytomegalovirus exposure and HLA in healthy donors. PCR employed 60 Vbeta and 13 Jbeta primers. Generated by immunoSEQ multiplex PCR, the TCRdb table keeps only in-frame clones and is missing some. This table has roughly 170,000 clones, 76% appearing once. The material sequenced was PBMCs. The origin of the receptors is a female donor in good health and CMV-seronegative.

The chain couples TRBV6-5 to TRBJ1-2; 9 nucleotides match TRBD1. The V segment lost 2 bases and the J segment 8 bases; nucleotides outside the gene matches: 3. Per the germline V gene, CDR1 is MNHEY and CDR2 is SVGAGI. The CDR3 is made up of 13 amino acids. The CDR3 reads CASSYQDRGGYTF. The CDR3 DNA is TGTGCCAGCAGTTACCAGGACAGGGGCGGCTACACCTTC.

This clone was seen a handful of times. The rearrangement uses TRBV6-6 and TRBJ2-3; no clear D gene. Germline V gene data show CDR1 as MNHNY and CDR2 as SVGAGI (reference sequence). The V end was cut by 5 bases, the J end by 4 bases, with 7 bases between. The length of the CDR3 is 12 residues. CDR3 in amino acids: CASSPTPDTQYF. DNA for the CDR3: TGTGCCAGCAGTCCTACTCCAGATACGCAGTATTTT.

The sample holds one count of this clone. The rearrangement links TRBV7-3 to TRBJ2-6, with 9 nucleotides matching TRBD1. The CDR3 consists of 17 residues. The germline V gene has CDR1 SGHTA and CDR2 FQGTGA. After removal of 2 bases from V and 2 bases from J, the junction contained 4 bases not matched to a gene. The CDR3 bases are TGTGCCAGCAGCTTATCCACAGGGGGCGCTGGGGCCAACGTCCTGACTTTC. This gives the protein CASSLSTGGAGANVLTF. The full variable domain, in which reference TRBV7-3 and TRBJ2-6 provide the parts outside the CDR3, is GAGVSQTPSNKVTEKGKYVELRCDPISGHTALYWYRQSLGQGPEFLIYFQGTGAADDSGLPNDRFFAVRPEGSVSTLKIQRTERGDSAVYLCASSLSTGGAGANVLTFGAGSRLTVL.

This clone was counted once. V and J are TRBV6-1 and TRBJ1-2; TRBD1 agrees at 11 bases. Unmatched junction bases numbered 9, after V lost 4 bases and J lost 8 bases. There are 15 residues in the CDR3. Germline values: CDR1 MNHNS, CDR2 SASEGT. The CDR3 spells CASSAGQGAIDGYTF. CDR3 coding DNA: TGTGCCAGCAGTGCCGGACAGGGGGCTATAGACGGCTACACCTTC.

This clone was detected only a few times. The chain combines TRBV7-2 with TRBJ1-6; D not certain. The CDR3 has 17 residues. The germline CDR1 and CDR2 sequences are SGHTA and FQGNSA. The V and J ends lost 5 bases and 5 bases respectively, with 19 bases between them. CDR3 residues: CASSADLLPGDNSPLHF. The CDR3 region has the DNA TGTGCCAGCAGCGCCGACTTGCTCCCCGGGGATAATTCACCCCTCCACTTT.

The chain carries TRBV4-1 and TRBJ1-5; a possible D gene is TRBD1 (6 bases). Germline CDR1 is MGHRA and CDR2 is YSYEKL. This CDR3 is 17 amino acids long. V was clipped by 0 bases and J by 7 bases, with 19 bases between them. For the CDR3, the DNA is TGCGCCAGCAGCCAAGAAGGGGTAGGGCAGGGGTACCAGCCCCAGCATTTT. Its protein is CASSQEGVGQGYQPQHF.

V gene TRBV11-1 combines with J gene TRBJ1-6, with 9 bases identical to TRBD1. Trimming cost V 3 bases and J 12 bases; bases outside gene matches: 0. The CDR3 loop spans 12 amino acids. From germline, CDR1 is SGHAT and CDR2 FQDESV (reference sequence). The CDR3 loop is CASSLGQGPLHF. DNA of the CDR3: TGTGCCAGCAGCTTGGGACAGGGACCCCTCCACTTT.

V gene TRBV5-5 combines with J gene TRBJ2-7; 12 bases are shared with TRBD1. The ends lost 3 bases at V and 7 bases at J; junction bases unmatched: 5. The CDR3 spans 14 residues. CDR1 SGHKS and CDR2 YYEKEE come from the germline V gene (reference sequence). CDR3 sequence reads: CASSSGTGGLEQYF. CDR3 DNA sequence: TGTGCCAGCAGCTCCGGGACAGGGGGCCTGGAGCAGTACTTC.

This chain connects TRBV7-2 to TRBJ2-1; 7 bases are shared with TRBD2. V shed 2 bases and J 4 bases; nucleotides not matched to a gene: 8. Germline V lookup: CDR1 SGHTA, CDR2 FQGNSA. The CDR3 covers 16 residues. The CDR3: CASSLMGTSEYNEQFF. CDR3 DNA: TGTGCCAGCAGCTTAATGGGAACTAGCGAGTACAATGAGCAGTTCTTC.

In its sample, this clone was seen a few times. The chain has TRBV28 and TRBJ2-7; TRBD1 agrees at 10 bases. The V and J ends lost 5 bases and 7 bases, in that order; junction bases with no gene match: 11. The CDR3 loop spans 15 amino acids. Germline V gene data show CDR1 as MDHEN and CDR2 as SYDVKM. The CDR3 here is CASSQAGQGTTEQYF. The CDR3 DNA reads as TGTGCCAGCAGTCAAGCGGGACAGGGGACGACTGAGCAGTACTTC.

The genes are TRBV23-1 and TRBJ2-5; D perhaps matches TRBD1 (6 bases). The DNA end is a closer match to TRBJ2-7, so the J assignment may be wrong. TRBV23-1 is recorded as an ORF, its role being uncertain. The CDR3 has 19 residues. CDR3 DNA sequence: TGCGCCAGCAGTCAACTTAGGTTCGGGTCGCAGGGGCGGCGGTTCGAGCAGTACTTC. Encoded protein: CASSQLRFGSQGRRFEQYF.

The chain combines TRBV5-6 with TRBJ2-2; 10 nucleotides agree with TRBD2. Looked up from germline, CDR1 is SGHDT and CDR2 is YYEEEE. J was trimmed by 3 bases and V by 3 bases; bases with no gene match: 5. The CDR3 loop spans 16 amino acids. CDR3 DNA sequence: TGTGCCAGCAGCTGGAGACTAGCGGGCGACACCGGGGAGCTGTTTTTT. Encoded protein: CASSWRLAGDTGELFF.

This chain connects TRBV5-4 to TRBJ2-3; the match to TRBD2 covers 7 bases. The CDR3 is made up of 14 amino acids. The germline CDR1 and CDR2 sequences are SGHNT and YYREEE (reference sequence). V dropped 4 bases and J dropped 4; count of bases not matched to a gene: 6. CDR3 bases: TGTGCCAGCAGCCGGGGGGAGGGAGCAGATACGCAGTATTTT. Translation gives CASSRGEGADTQYF.

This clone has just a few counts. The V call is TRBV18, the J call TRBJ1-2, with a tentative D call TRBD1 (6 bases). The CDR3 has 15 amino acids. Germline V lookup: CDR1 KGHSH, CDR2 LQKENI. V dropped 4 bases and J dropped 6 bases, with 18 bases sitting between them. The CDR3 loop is CASSLWDLDRNGYTF. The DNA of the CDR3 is TGTGCCAGCTCACTCTGGGATCTGGACAGAAATGGCTACACCTTC.

The CDR3 nucleotides read TGTGCCAGCAGCTTAGGGGACAGAAATTCACCCCTCCACTTT. This codes for CASSLGDRNSPLHF. This rearrangement joins TRBV7-9 to TRBJ1-6, with 7 nucleotides matching TRBD1. The V and J ends lost 1 base and 7 bases, in that order; junction bases with no gene match: 1. CDR1 and CDR2 (germline): SEHNR, FQNEAQ (reference sequence). The CDR3 length is 14 residues.

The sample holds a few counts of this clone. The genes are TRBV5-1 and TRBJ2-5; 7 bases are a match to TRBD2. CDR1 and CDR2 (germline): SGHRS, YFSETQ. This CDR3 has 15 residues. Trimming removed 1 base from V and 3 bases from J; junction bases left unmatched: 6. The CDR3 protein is CASSLLASGKETQYF. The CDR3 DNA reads TGCGCCAGCAGCTTGCTGGCTAGCGGTAAAGAGACCCAGTACTTC.

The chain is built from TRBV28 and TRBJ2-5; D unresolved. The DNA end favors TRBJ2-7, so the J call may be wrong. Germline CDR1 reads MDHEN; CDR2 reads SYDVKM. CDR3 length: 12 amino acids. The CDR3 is CASSPFSYEQYF. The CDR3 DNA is TGTGCCAGCAGTCCTTTCTCCTACGAGCAGTACTTC.

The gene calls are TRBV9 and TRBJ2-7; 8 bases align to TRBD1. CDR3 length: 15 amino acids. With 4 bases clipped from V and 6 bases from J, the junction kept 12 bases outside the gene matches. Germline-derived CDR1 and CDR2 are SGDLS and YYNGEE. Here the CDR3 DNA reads TGTGCCAGCAGCAAGGGGTTACAGGGGGTGGGCGAGCAGTACTTC. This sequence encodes CASSKGLQGVGEQYF.

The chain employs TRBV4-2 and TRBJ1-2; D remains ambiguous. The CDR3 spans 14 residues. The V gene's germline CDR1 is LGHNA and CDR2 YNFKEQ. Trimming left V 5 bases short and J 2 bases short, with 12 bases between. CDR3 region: CASSLEVRNYGYTF. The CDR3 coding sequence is TGTGCCAGCAGCTTGGAAGTCAGGAACTATGGCTACACCTTC.

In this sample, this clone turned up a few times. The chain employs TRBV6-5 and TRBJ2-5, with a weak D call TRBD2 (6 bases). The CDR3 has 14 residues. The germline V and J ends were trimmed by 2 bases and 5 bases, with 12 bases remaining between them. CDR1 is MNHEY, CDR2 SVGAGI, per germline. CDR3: CASSYATRGETQYF. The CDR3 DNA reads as TGTGCCAGCAGTTACGCCACCCGGGGGGAGACCCAGTACTTC.

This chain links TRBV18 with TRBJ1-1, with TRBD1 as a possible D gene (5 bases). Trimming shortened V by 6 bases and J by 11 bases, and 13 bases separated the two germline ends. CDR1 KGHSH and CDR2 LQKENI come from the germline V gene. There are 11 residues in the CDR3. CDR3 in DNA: TGTGCCAGCTCCACTAAGGGGCAGGCTTTCTTT. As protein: CASSTKGQAFF.